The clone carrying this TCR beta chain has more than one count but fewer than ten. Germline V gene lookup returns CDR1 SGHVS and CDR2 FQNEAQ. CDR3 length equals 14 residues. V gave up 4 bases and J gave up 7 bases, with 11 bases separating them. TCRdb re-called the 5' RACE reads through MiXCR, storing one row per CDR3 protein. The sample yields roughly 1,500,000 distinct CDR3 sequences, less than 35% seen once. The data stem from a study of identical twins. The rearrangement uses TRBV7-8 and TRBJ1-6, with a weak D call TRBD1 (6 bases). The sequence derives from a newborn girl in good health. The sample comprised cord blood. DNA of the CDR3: TGTGCCAGCAGCTCGGACAGAGAGAATTCACCCCTCCACTTT. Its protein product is CASSSDRENSPLHF.